Below are 27 T cell receptor beta chains sequenced from a single sample in a study of blood T cells in healthy people across ages. The authors ran a second PCR of roughly 6 to 12 cycles using a sample-barcoded 5' primer and a J-beta primer mix. In TCRdb, the 5' RACE reads were re-called with MiXCR into one record per CDR3 protein. The data contain about 1.4 million distinct CDR3 sequences, 59% of them seen just once; the ten biggest clones take up over 5.5%. The sample consisted of blood. The receptor set was obtained from a man between 18 and 29 years old in good health.

The gene calls are TRBV3-1 and TRBJ2-5, with 15 nucleotides matching TRBD2. The CDR3 contains 15 residues. Per germline, CDR1 LGHDT and CDR2 YNNKEL (reference sequence). V gave up 7 bases and J gave up 5 bases; unmatched junction bases: 5. CDR3 region: CASTRGLAGGETQYF. For the CDR3, the DNA is TGTGCCAGCACCAGAGGACTAGCGGGAGGGGAGACCCAGTACTTC.

This clonotype turned up a few times. The V and J genes are TRBV5-1 and TRBJ2-2; D is unclear. Between the trimmed V and J ends, which lost 0 bases and 4 bases, there was a span of 7 bases. The germline gives CDR1 SGHRS, CDR2 YFSETQ. The CDR3 sequence is 14 residues long. As DNA, the CDR3 is TGCGCCAGCAGCTTGGCGAAGAGCACCGGGGAGCTGTTTTTT. This translates into CASSLAKSTGELFF.

This chain connects TRBV6-6 to TRBJ1-1; D unresolved. V lost 5 bases to trimming and J lost 6 bases, with 16 bases between them. CDR1 is MNHNY, CDR2 SVGAGI, per germline (reference sequence). The CDR3 extends over 14 amino acids. The DNA for the CDR3 is TGTGCCAGCAGTGTTCGGGGTGACCGCTCTGAAGCTTTCTTT. This codes for CASSVRGDRSEAFF.

This clonotype was recorded once. J is TRBJ1-5 and V is TRBV6-6, with a tentative D call TRBD1 (5 bases). Germline loops: CDR1 MNHNY, CDR2 SVGAGI (reference sequence). This CDR3 has 16 residues. V gave up 0 bases and J gave up 6 bases, with 15 bases separating them. The CDR3 sequence: CASSYSMGERAQPQHF. The CDR3 coding sequence is TGTGCCAGCAGTTACTCGATGGGGGAGAGGGCTCAGCCCCAGCATTTT.

This sequence joins TRBV20-1 and TRBJ2-7; D remains ambiguous. The CDR3 covers 13 residues. Germline V gene lookup returns CDR1 DFQATT and CDR2 SNEGSKA (reference sequence). V gave up 2 bases and J gave up 2 bases, with 10 bases separating them. CDR3 coding DNA: TGCAGTGCTAGATATAGGGCCCCCTACGAGCAGTACTTC. Amino acid sequence: CSARYRAPYEQYF.

This chain uses TRBV6-1 with TRBJ1-5; D not certain. The CDR3 spans 14 residues. Germline values: CDR1 MNHNS, CDR2 SASEGT. With 6 bases removed from V and 3 bases from J, the gap between germline ends came to 12 bases. The CDR3 spells CASRDPLNNQPQHF. CDR3 DNA sequence: TGTGCCAGCAGGGATCCGCTTAACAATCAGCCCCAGCATTTT.

The genes are TRBV9 and TRBJ2-3, with TRBD2 identical over 9 bases. This CDR3 is built from 15 residues. The V gene end was trimmed by 0 bases and the J gene end by 6 bases; junction bases not matched to a gene: 5. Germline V gene sequence: CDR1 SGDLS, CDR2 YYNGEE. The DNA of the CDR3 is TGTGCCAGCAGCGTAGACGGGACTAGCCGTGATACGCAGTATTTT. Translated: CASSVDGTSRDTQYF. Full variable domain (missing parts from reference TRBV9 and TRBJ2-3): DSGVTQTPKHLITATGQRVTLRCSPRSGDLSVYWYQQSLDQGLQFLIQYYNGEERAKGNILERFSAQQFPDLHSELNLSSLELGDSALYFCASSVDGTSRDTQYFGPGTRLTVL.

For this clonotype: One end of the junction fails to match germline, which may point to a read error. The V gene is TRBV12-3 or TRBV12-4, the J gene TRBJ2-7; the match to TRBD2 covers 10 bases. The CDR3 length is 14 residues. For the CDR3, the DNA is TGTGCCAGCAGTCCGGGACTAGCGCTCTACGGGCAGTACTTC. It translates to CASSPGLALYGQYF.

The V and J genes are TRBV7-9 and TRBJ2-5; 12 bases are shared with TRBD1. Germline V CDR1 and CDR2: SEHNR, FQNEAQ (reference sequence). This CDR3 has 14 residues. Germline trimming cut 3 bases from V and 11 bases from J; bases unmatched to any gene: 7. Here the CDR3 reads CASSLGQGAEEQYF. DNA for the CDR3: TGTGCCAGCAGCTTGGGACAGGGGGCTGAAGAGCAGTACTTC.

This chain joins TRBV12-3 or TRBV12-4 and TRBJ2-4; D not resolved. The CDR3 runs to 15 residues. The V end was cut by 1 base, the J end by 0 bases, with 7 bases between. The CDR3 spells CASSLGSIAKNIQYF. The CDR3, as DNA: TGTGCCAGCAGTTTAGGTAGTATAGCCAAAAACATTCAGTACTTC.

This clonotype was observed a handful of times. V gene TRBV10-3 combines with J gene TRBJ2-7; D remains ambiguous. The length of the CDR3 is 12 residues. Germline-derived CDR1 and CDR2 are ENHRY and SYGVKD. Between the trimmed V and J ends, which lost 5 bases and 5 bases, there was a span of 10 bases. CDR3 DNA: TGTGCCATCAGTAGAGGAGTGGACGAGCAGTACTTC. It codes for CAISRGVDEQYF.

The CDR3 region is CASSQGAQGNYGYTF. DNA for the CDR3: TGTGCCAGCAGCCAAGGCGCCCAGGGTAACTATGGCTACACCTTC. The chain has TRBV4-2 and TRBJ1-2; D perhaps matches TRBD1 (5 bases). This CDR3 spans 15 amino acids. Germline V gene data show CDR1 as LGHNA and CDR2 as YNFKEQ. Trimming removed 1 base at V and 1 base at J, with 10 bases between.

For this clonotype: A read error is possible here, since a much larger clone lies one base away. This chain links TRBV20-1 with TRBJ2-7; 7 bases align to TRBD2. Germline assignment: CDR1 DFQATT and CDR2 SNEGSKA (reference sequence). Unmatched junction bases numbered 12, after V lost 7 bases and J lost 3 bases. The CDR3 is 14 amino acids. CDR3 residues: CSVPGERGGYEQYF. In DNA form, the CDR3 reads TGCAGTGTTCCGGGGGAGCGGGGCGGCTACGAGCAGTACTTC.

This chain uses TRBV4-1 with TRBJ2-5; perhaps TRBD1 as D (5 bases). CDR1 and CDR2 from the germline V gene are MGHRA and YSYEKL. The CDR3 contains 14 residues. V was trimmed by 2 bases and J by 2 bases, leaving 9 bases between them. The CDR3, as DNA: TGCGCCAGCAGCCAAAGGGGATTACAAGAGACCCAGTACTTC. It is translated as CASSQRGLQETQYF.

The V gene is TRBV10-3, the J gene TRBJ1-2; D perhaps matches TRBD1 (6 bases). Trimming left V 3 bases short and J 13 bases short, with 12 bases between. The length of the CDR3 is 11 residues. Germline assignment: CDR1 ENHRY and CDR2 SYGVKD. CDR3 sequence reads: CAISDLGALTF. In DNA form, the CDR3 reads TGTGCCATCAGTGATTTGGGGGCGCTCACCTTC.

This chain uses TRBV19 with TRBJ2-1; unclear D gene. The DNA end is a closer match to TRBJ2-7, so the J assignment may be wrong. The CDR3 totals 14 residues. CDR1 and CDR2 (germline): LNHDA, SQIVND (reference sequence). CDR3 residues: CASTPGPSYNEQYF. The CDR3 DNA reads TGTGCCAGTACCCCGGGCCCTTCCTACAATGAGCAGTACTTC.

This clonotype was observed a few times. The chain recombines TRBV7-9 with TRBJ1-5; 8 bases are shared with TRBD1. Germline CDR1 is SEHNR and CDR2 is FQNEAQ (reference sequence). The CDR3 spans 15 residues. J was trimmed by 6 bases and V by 4 bases; bases with no gene match: 8. CDR3 protein: CASSSGRGLSQPQHF. The DNA for the CDR3 is TGTGCCAGCAGCTCAGGCAGGGGGCTCTCTCAGCCCCAGCATTTT.

This clonotype was observed a handful of times. The chain combines TRBV11-2 with TRBJ1-2; D is unclear. Trimming stripped 2 bases from V and 6 bases from J, with 16 bases between. This CDR3 has 15 amino acids. Germline CDR1 SGHAT, CDR2 FQNNGV. For the CDR3, the DNA is TGTGCCAGCAGCTTATCCCGCCTTGGCAGGAATGGCTACACCTTC. It encodes CASSLSRLGRNGYTF. The full variable domain, rest sourced from reference TRBV11-2 and TRBJ1-2, is EAGVAQSPRYKIIEKRQSVAFWCNPISGHATLYWYQQILGQGPKLLIQFQNNGVVDDSQLPKDRFSAERLKGVDSTLKIQPAKLEDSAVYLCASSLSRLGRNGYTFGSGTRLTVV.

The genes are TRBV10-3 and TRBJ2-7, with TRBD2 identical over 9 bases. The V and J ends lost 1 base and 7 bases, in that order; junction bases with no gene match: 8. The CDR3 sequence is 15 residues long. Germline V gene data show CDR1 as ENHRY and CDR2 as SYGVKD. The CDR3 sequence: CAISELGTSWDEQYF. The CDR3, as DNA: TGTGCCATCAGTGAGTTGGGGACTAGCTGGGATGAGCAGTACTTC.

V is TRBV6-5 and J is TRBJ1-2, with a tentative D call TRBD1 (6 bases). CDR1 is MNHEY, CDR2 SVGAGI, per germline. The CDR3 covers 11 residues. V dropped 5 bases and J dropped 8 bases, with 9 bases sitting between them. The CDR3 here is CASSTGRGYTF. CDR3 nucleotides: TGTGCCAGCAGTACAGGGCGAGGCTACACCTTC.

This rearrangement joins TRBV6-5 to TRBJ1-4; unclear D gene. There are 15 residues in the CDR3. With 5 bases removed from V and 5 bases from J, the gap between germline ends came to 15 bases. CDR1 and CDR2 from the germline V gene are MNHEY and SVGAGI. The CDR3 sequence: CASSREGVGNEKLFF. DNA of the CDR3: TGTGCCAGCAGTCGAGAAGGAGTGGGAAATGAAAAACTGTTTTTT.

The chain couples TRBV7-9 to TRBJ2-7; 7 bases map to TRBD1. The DNA matches TRBJ2-5 better at its end, which makes the J call doubtful. The CDR3 spans 14 residues. From germline, CDR1 is SEHNR and CDR2 FQNEAQ (reference sequence). The CDR3 loop reads CASSSLTGQKTQYF. CDR3 DNA: TGTGCCAGCAGCTCACTGACAGGGCAGAAGACCCAGTACTTC.

The chain joins TRBV15 to TRBJ2-4; 7 bases map to TRBD1. CDR1 is LNHNV, CDR2 YYDKDF, per germline (reference sequence). This CDR3 region has 11 residues. After removal of 11 bases from V and 6 bases from J, the junction contained 4 bases not matched to a gene. The CDR3, as DNA: TGTGCCGCTGGGACAGTAAACATTCAGTACTTC. It encodes CAAGTVNIQYF.

CDR3 protein: CASSASGGSSYEQYF. In DNA, the CDR3 is TGTGCCAGCAGCGCCAGCGGGGGGTCCTCCTACGAGCAGTACTTC. The rearrangement uses TRBV9 and TRBJ2-7; 9 bases fit TRBD2. The CDR3 contains 15 residues. The germline CDR1 and CDR2 sequences are SGDLS and YYNGEE. The V gene end was trimmed by 3 bases and the J gene end by 0 bases; junction bases not matched to a gene: 4.

The J gene is TRBJ2-1, the V gene TRBV2; no clear D gene. The germline CDR1 and CDR2 sequences are SNHLY and FYNNEI. CDR3 length: 11 amino acids. Trimming cost V 6 bases and J 7 bases, with 7 bases left between them. CDR3 sequence (DNA): TGTGCCAGCAGGAGGCTTAATGAGCAGTTCTTC. Translated, it gives CASRRLNEQFF.

This clonotype was counted between two and nine times. This chain connects TRBV6-5 to TRBJ2-3; TRBD2 matches 8 bases. V lost 4 bases and J lost 4; bases outside the gene matches: 10. The CDR3 runs 16 residues. Germline-derived CDR1 and CDR2 are MNHEY and SVGAGI. The CDR3 coding sequence is TGTGCCAGCAGTTCTTTAGTAAGGCGGGAGGCAGATACGCAGTATTTT. It translates to CASSSLVRREADTQYF.

The chain employs TRBV13 and TRBJ1-1; D is unclear. The ends were cut back, 2 bases at V and 3 bases at J, with 10 bases in the middle. The length of the CDR3 is 14 residues. The V gene's germline CDR1 is PRHDT and CDR2 FYEKMQ (reference sequence). The CDR3 DNA reads as TGTGCCAGCAGCTTACAAGCCACGGACACTGAAGCTTTCTTT. This sequence encodes CASSLQATDTEAFF. The entire variable domain, with the rest obtained from reference TRBV13 and TRBJ1-1, is as follows: AAGVIQSPRHLIKEKRETATLKCYPIPRHDTVYWYQQGPGQDPQFLISFYEKMQSDKGSIPDRFSAQQFSDYHSELNMSSLELGDSALYFCASSLQATDTEAFFGQGTRLTVV.